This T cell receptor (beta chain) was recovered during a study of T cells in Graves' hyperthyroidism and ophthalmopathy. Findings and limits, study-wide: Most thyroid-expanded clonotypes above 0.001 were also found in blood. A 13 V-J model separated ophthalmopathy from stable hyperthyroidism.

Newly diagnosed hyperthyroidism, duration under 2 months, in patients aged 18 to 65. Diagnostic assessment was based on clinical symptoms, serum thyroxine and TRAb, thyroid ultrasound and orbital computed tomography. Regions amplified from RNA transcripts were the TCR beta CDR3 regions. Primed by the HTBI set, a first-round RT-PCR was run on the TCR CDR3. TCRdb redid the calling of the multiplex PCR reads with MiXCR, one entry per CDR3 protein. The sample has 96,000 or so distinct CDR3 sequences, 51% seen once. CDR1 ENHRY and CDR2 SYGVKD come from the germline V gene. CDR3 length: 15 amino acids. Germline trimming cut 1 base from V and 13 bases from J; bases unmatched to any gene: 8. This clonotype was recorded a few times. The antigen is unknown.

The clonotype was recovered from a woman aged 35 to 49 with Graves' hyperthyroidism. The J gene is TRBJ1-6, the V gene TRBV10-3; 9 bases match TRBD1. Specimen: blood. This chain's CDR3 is CAISEWGTGTQPLHF. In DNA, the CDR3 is TGTGCCATCAGTGAGTGGGGGACAGGGACTCAGCCCCTCCACTTT.